This T cell receptor (beta chain) originates from a study of graft-versus-host responses after intestinal transplantation. Study in general: The transplants performed in recipients were multivisceral, liver-intestinal, or isolated intestinal.

Findings and caveats of the study: Within allografts, high graft-versus-host to host-versus-graft clonal ratios were seen among patients with graft-donor T cell macrochimerism. GvH clones were found in recipient marrow; some appeared first in ileum or blood. Early declines in HvG clones that occurred post-transplant were associated with peak circulating GvH clone levels.

Libraries were prepared by immunoSEQ multiplex PCR; TCRdb keeps only in-frame clonotypes and omits some of them. Here the sample spans around 71,000 clones, approximately 94% being singletons. Regarding this clone: Its antigen remains unidentified.

Germline CDR1 is SGHAT and CDR2 is FQDESV (reference sequence). The CDR3 loop spans 15 amino acids. The V and J ends lost 1 base and 7 bases respectively, with 14 bases between them. This TCR was sampled from a human donor who received an intestinal transplant. The rearrangement uses TRBV11-1 and TRBJ2-1, with unresolved D. The sequenced sample was unstimulated CD8+ T cells sorted from spleen or lymph node cells, obtained before intestinal transplant. CDR3 nucleotides: TGTGCCAGCAGCTTAGTAGTTCTAGAGGTGAATGAGCAGTTCTTC. Encoded protein: CASSLVVLEVNEQFF.